A single sample is the source of the 28 T cell receptor beta chains below, sequenced in a study of shared clonotypes between healthy human individuals (dated by TCRdb to 2020 to 2022). The library was generated by the immunoSEQ multiplex PCR assay. TCRdb provides this immuneACCESS table in a form limited to in-frame rearrangements. Some clones are lacking; in checked studies, under half of them reflect an unresolved V gene, and why the rest are absent is not known. This sample has about 980,000 clones in its table, and over 60% of those were observed once. The top ten hold roughly 1.5% of the sample. Sequences were obtained from memory CD4+ T cells sorted from blood. In light of the paper, this sample's cell subset or site label describes: CD45RA-negative fraction. All receptors come from a man between 18 and 29 years old in good health.

The rearrangement joins TRBV29-1 to TRBJ1-1; D is unresolved. The CDR3 sequence is 14 residues long. The V end was cut by 7 bases, the J end by 4 bases, with 19 bases between. The V gene's germline CDR1 is SQVTM and CDR2 ANQGSEA. The CDR3 here is CSAQTYGRSTEAFF. DNA for the CDR3: TGCAGCGCCCAGACGTACGGCCGGAGCACTGAAGCTTTCTTT.

The chain recombines TRBV7-9 with TRBJ1-6; TRBD1 might be the D (5 bases). Trimming removed 2 bases from V and 7 bases from J, with 12 bases in between. The CDR3 runs 15 residues. Per the germline V gene, CDR1 is SEHNR and CDR2 is FQNEAQ (reference sequence). The CDR3 DNA follows: TGTGCCAGCAGCTTAAGTTTGACAGAGAATTCACCCCTCCACTTT. Translating gives CASSLSLTENSPLHF.

This clone was counted ten times or more. This rearrangement joins TRBV4-1 to TRBJ2-2, with a tentative D call TRBD2 (6 bases). Germline-derived CDR1 and CDR2 are MGHRA and YSYEKL. This CDR3 spans 19 amino acids. The V gene lost 2 bases and the J gene lost 1 base, with 20 bases spanning the gap. The CDR3 region has the DNA TGCGCCAGCAGCCAAACTGGAGTCAGGGACTGGGGGAACACCGGGGAGCTGTTTTTT. Translated: CASSQTGVRDWGNTGELFF.

The chain has TRBV7-9 and TRBJ1-3, with D perhaps TRBD1 (6 bases). Between the trimmed V and J ends, which lost 5 bases and 0 bases, there was a span of 17 bases. Germline loops: CDR1 SEHNR, CDR2 FQNEAQ (reference sequence). The CDR3 extends over 17 amino acids. CDR3 bases: TGTGCCAGCAGCCTAAGGGGGACGGGTGGCTCTGGAAACACCATATATTTT. This sequence encodes CASSLRGTGGSGNTIYF.

V is TRBV5-1 and J is TRBJ2-1; D perhaps matches TRBD1 (6 bases). Deletions cut 4 bases from V and 9 bases from J, with 17 bases between. This CDR3 spans 14 amino acids. Per germline, CDR1 SGHRS and CDR2 YFSETQ. This CDR3 is CASSLAVEGVEQFF. The CDR3 DNA follows: TGCGCCAGCAGCCTCGCGGTCGAGGGGGTTGAGCAGTTCTTC.

The chain links TRBV6-5 to TRBJ2-2; 10 bases align to TRBD1. The CDR3 runs 15 residues. The ends lost 5 bases at V and 4 bases at J; junction bases unmatched: 4. The germline V gene encodes CDR1 MNHEY and CDR2 SVGAGI. The CDR3 DNA reads TGTGCCAGCAGTGGGACAGGGGCAGTCACCGGGGAGCTGTTTTTT. Its protein product is CASSGTGAVTGELFF.

CDR3 nucleotide sequence: TGTGCCAGTAAGAGGGGGTCAACTAATGAAAAACTGTTTTTT. This encodes CASKRGSTNEKLFF. The chain has TRBV19 and TRBJ1-4; D might be TRBD1 (6 bases). Trimming stripped 7 bases from V and 0 bases from J, with 9 bases between. CDR1 and CDR2 from the germline V gene are LNHDA and SQIVND (reference sequence). CDR3 size: 14 residues. Full variable domain (missing parts from reference TRBV19 and TRBJ1-4): DGGITQSPKYLFRKEGQNVTLSCEQNLNHDAMYWYRQDPGQGLRLIYYSQIVNDFQKGDIAEGYSVSREKKESFPLTVTSAQKNPTAFYLCASKRGSTNEKLFFGSGTQLSVL.

The chain has TRBV5-5 and TRBJ1-2; TRBD1 matches at 9 bases. CDR3 length: 13 residues. The ends lost 4 bases at V and 11 bases at J; junction bases unmatched: 9. Germline-derived CDR1 and CDR2 are SGHKS and YYEKEE (reference sequence). CDR3 protein: CASSRDPTGGYTF. CDR3 sequence (DNA): TGTGCCAGCAGCCGAGACCCGACAGGGGGATACACCTTC.

As concerns this clone: One base separates it from a far larger clone, so it is likely a read error. This rearrangement joins TRBV5-6 to TRBJ1-1; D remains unclear. V was pared by 4 bases and J by 1 base, with 2 bases between. The CDR3 is 11 residues long. Germline CDR1 and CDR2: SGHDT and YYEEEE. The DNA of the CDR3 is TGTGCCAGCAGCGCGAACACTGAAGCTTTCTTT. Translating it yields CASSANTEAFF.

The chain has TRBV19 and TRBJ1-6, with unresolved D. CDR1 and CDR2 (germline): LNHDA, SQIVND (reference sequence). The ends were cut back, 1 base at V and 9 bases at J, with 4 bases in the middle. CDR3 length: 12 amino acids. The CDR3 reads CASSIAGSPLHF. The CDR3 coding sequence is TGTGCCAGTAGTATAGCCGGTTCACCCCTCCACTTT.

CDR3 protein: CSVSLAGENTGELFF. The CDR3 DNA reads as TGCAGCGTTTCCCTGGCGGGAGAGAACACCGGGGAGCTGTTTTTT. The V and J genes are TRBV29-1 and TRBJ2-2; 7 bases fit TRBD2. This CDR3 is 15 amino acids long. The trim removed 5 bases at V and 1 base at J, leaving 7 bases unmatched. The V gene's germline CDR1 is SQVTM and CDR2 ANQGSEA.

This rearrangement joins TRBV5-6 to TRBJ2-5, with D possibly matching TRBD2 (5 bases). The germline V gene encodes CDR1 SGHDT and CDR2 YYEEEE. V was trimmed by 0 bases and J by 5 bases, leaving 11 bases between them. This CDR3 is built from 14 residues. The CDR3: CASSLDFAGETQYF. The CDR3 nucleotides read TGTGCCAGCAGCTTGGACTTCGCGGGTGAGACCCAGTACTTC.

The chain is built from TRBV10-3 and TRBJ1-1; no definite D call. The length of the CDR3 is 13 residues. Germline CDR1 and CDR2: ENHRY and SYGVKD. The V end lost 6 bases, the J end lost 7 bases, and 15 bases lay between the germline ends. CDR3 amino acids: CAISRPEVFEAFF. The CDR3 region has the DNA TGTGCCATCAGCCGACCCGAGGTCTTTGAAGCTTTCTTT.

CDR3: CASSYSSADQPQHF. CDR3 nucleotide sequence: TGTGCCAGCAGTTACTCAAGCGCGGATCAGCCCCAGCATTTT. The chain is built from TRBV6-6 and TRBJ1-5, with D hard to call. The germline V and J ends were trimmed by 0 bases and 5 bases, with 8 bases remaining between them. This CDR3 is built from 14 residues. CDR1 and CDR2 (germline): MNHNY, SVGAGI (reference sequence).

The chain joins TRBV6-1 to TRBJ1-3; D gene unclear. V was shortened by 7 bases and J by 1 base, with 14 bases between the two germline ends. The CDR3 totals 15 residues. Germline loops: CDR1 MNHNS, CDR2 SASEGT. The CDR3 region is CASTQEVGSGNTIYF. The CDR3 nucleotides read TGTGCCAGCACCCAAGAAGTAGGATCTGGAAACACCATATATTTT.

This clone was detected only a few times. CDR3 residues: CASSLKGIGYTF. CDR3 coding DNA: TGTGCCAGCTCCCTCAAGGGGATCGGCTACACCTTC. V is TRBV2 and J is TRBJ1-2; D is perhaps TRBD1 (5 bases). The CDR3 loop spans 12 amino acids. The V gene lost 8 bases and the J gene lost 8 bases, with 15 bases spanning the gap. In germline, CDR1 is SNHLY, CDR2 FYNNEI.

J is TRBJ2-3 and V is TRBV5-1, with D hard to call. CDR3 length: 15 residues. CDR1 is SGHRS, CDR2 YFSETQ, per germline. Trimming removed 1 base from V and 1 base from J, with 10 bases in between. The CDR3 DNA is TGCGCCAGCAGCTTGTGGGTTCCGCGCACAGATACGCAGTATTTT. Its translation: CASSLWVPRTDTQYF.

This chain uses TRBV9 with TRBJ2-1, with TRBD1 matching over 7 bases. The CDR3 runs to 17 residues. CDR1 and CDR2 (germline): SGDLS, YYNGEE. The junction had 19 bases not matched to a gene; V was cut back by 5 bases and J by 8 bases. The CDR3 DNA sequence: TGTGCCAGCAGTGCTGGACAGGCTGGGATTGTTGGCGATGAGCAGTTCTTC. Translation: CASSAGQAGIVGDEQFF.

In regard to this clone: Given a far larger clone just one base away, this is likely a sequencing read error. The chain combines TRBV6-6 with TRBJ1-5; 7 bases agree with TRBD1. V shed 11 bases, J shed 7 bases, and the junction held 11 bases outside the gene matches. From germline, CDR1 is MNHNY and CDR2 SVGAGI (reference sequence). There are 13 residues in the CDR3. The CDR3 loop reads CAGNPQGRQPQHF. The CDR3 DNA sequence: TGTGCCGGCAACCCACAGGGGAGGCAGCCCCAGCATTTT.

CDR3 sequence reads: CASSSLGPSGRALNNEQFF. CDR3 sequence (DNA): TGTGCCAGCAGCTCCCTTGGGCCTAGCGGGAGGGCCTTAAATAATGAGCAGTTCTTC. The chain has TRBV27 and TRBJ2-1, with TRBD2 matching over 12 bases. Germline trimming cut 6 bases from V and 7 bases from J; bases unmatched to any gene: 19. The CDR3 covers 19 residues. Germline CDR1 reads MNHEY; CDR2 reads SMNVEV (reference sequence).

This chain joins TRBV19 and TRBJ1-1; D gene ambiguous. The CDR3 totals 13 residues. V was clipped by 4 bases and J by 3 bases, with 9 bases between them. The V gene's germline CDR1 is LNHDA and CDR2 SQIVND (reference sequence). DNA for the CDR3: TGTGCCAGTAGTAAAAGGCGAGACACTGAAGCTTTCTTT. Translation: CASSKRRDTEAFF.

This rearrangement joins TRBV6-1 to TRBJ2-7; TRBD1 is a possible D gene (5 bases). CDR3 length equals 15 residues. V lost 6 bases to trimming and J lost 3 bases, with 18 bases between them. Germline CDR1 MNHNS, CDR2 SASEGT. CDR3 in amino acids: CASRHTDDRFYEQYF. Here the CDR3 DNA reads TGTGCCAGCAGACACACAGACGACAGATTCTACGAGCAGTACTTC.

This chain links TRBV28 with TRBJ1-1; D gene unclear. With 4 bases removed from V and 5 bases from J, the gap between germline ends came to 11 bases. Germline V CDR1 and CDR2: MDHEN, SYDVKM. The CDR3 totals 13 residues. CDR3 nucleotide sequence: TGTGCCAGCAGTTCAGGAGTGAGGACTGAAGCTTTCTTT. Translation gives CASSSGVRTEAFF.

The rearrangement links TRBV5-6 to TRBJ1-6; 10 nucleotides agree with TRBD1. V was pared by 7 bases and J by 7 bases, with 8 bases of the junction left unmatched. Germline V CDR1 and CDR2: SGHDT, YYEEEE. The CDR3 has 15 amino acids. The CDR3 DNA reads TGTGCCAGCGGGATTGGGGGACAGGGGAATTCACCCCTCCACTTT. Its translation is CASGIGGQGNSPLHF.

The CDR3 loop is CASSEQGAGTRAFF. The DNA for the CDR3 is TGCGCCAGCAGTGAGCAGGGGGCTGGTACTAGGGCTTTCTTT. V is TRBV10-1 and J is TRBJ1-1; 8 bases are a match to TRBD1. The germline CDR1 and CDR2 sequences are WNHNN and SYGVQD (reference sequence). V shed 2 bases, J shed 11 bases, and the junction held 10 bases outside the gene matches. There are 14 residues in the CDR3.

The V and J genes are TRBV2 and TRBJ2-5; the match to TRBD1 covers 10 bases. V lost 6 bases, J lost 2 bases, and 6 bases stayed unmatched. The CDR3 has 15 amino acids. Germline-derived CDR1 and CDR2 are SNHLY and FYNNEI. CDR3 in DNA: TGTGCCAGCAGGTGGGACAGGGGACAACAAGAGACCCAGTACTTC. Protein product: CASRWDRGQQETQYF.

The chain couples TRBV6-6 to TRBJ2-7; weak D call: TRBD1 (5 bases). Trimming removed 6 bases from V and 6 bases from J, with 9 bases in between. Per germline, CDR1 MNHNY and CDR2 SVGAGI (reference sequence). The CDR3 loop spans 11 amino acids. The DNA of the CDR3 is TGTGCCAGCAGAGACAGTCGCGAGCAGTACTTC. This gives the protein CASRDSREQYF.

This clone was observed a few times. This specimen includes other DNA sequences encoding the same CDR3. The rearrangement joins TRBV28 to TRBJ2-7; tentative D call: TRBD2 (7 bases). Germline CDR1 MDHEN, CDR2 SYDVKM. The CDR3 consists of 14 residues. The V end lost 6 bases, the J end lost 4 bases, and 16 bases lay between the germline ends. The CDR3 region is CASSPPGGLYEQYF. CDR3 DNA: TGTGCCAGCAGCCCCCCGGGGGGCTTGTACGAGCAGTACTTC.